This T cell receptor (beta chain) appears in the sequencing data of a study of early T cells in non-severe SARS-CoV-2 infection. On the study more broadly: The input, bulk RNA from unsorted whole blood, was sequenced, and chains were unpaired. Findings and limits, study-wide: Private and CD4 specificities were missed by VDJdb matching, skewed to anti-spike CD8.

V was shortened by 8 bases and J by 0 bases, with 2 bases between the two germline ends. Germline CDR1 is MNHEY and CDR2 is SMNVEV (reference sequence). This CDR3 region has 11 residues. In this sample, this clonotype turned up a few times. Its antigen remains unidentified. Unique molecular identifier tags were affixed to discrete cDNA molecules. TCRdb reprocessed the 5' RACE reads via MiXCR and lists one record per CDR3 protein. This sample carries 90,000 to 100,000 distinct CDR3 sequences, less than 15% of them seen once, and the ten largest clones take around 2.4%. What was sequenced was whole blood. This TCR was sampled from an adult who was a healthcare worker with PCR-confirmed SARS-CoV-2 infection or an uninfected control (not recorded which). The J gene is TRBJ1-3, the V gene TRBV27; D ambiguous. The CDR3 sequence is CASYSGNTIYF. Here the CDR3 DNA reads TGTGCCAGCTACTCTGGAAACACCATATATTTT.